The clone carrying this T cell receptor beta chain occurred many times. What it recognizes is unknown. Breast cancer patients provided tissue from their axillary draining lymph nodes. V was cut by 5 bases and J by 5 bases, with 12 bases left in between. The V gene's germline CDR1 is SQVTM and CDR2 ANQGSEA. This CDR3 comprises 13 residues. TCRdb processed the multiplex PCR reads anew with MiXCR; each CDR3 protein has one entry. The data contain approximately 230,000 distinct CDR3 sequences, under 40% of them singletons. The sample comes from a study of breast tumors, draining lymph nodes, adjacent tissues. Overall study findings and caveats: That most tumor T cells come from lymph nodes remained unproven. Compared with lymph nodes, tumors were less diverse; compared with nontumor tissue, more.

This TCR came from a female donor with breast cancer. Some clones in this sample may be carry-over from other donors' samples. The specimen was axillary lymph node tissue. The chain links TRBV29-1 to TRBJ1-4; D is undetermined. The CDR3 here is CSVYSGRNEKLFF. CDR3 in DNA: TGCAGCGTTTACTCAGGACGGAATGAAAAACTGTTTTTT.